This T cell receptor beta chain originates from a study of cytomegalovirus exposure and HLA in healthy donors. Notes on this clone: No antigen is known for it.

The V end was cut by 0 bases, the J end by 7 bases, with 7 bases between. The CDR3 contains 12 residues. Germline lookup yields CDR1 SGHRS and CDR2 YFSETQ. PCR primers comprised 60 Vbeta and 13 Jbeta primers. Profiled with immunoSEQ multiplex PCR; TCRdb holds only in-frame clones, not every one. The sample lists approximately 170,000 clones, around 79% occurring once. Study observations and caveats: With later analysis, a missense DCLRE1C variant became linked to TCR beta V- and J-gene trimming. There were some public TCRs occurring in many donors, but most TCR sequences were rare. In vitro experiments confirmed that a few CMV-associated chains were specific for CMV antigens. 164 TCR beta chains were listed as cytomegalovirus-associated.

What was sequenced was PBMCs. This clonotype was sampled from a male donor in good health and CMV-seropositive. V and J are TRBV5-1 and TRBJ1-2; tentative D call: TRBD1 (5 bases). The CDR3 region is CASSLEGFGYTF. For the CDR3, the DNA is TGCGCCAGCAGCTTGGAGGGGTTTGGCTACACCTTC.